One sample yielded the 10 T cell receptor beta chains listed below, sequenced in a study of T cell clonotyping in hematopoietic cell transplantation. Sequencing used immunoSEQ multiplex PCR; TCRdb keeps in-frame clones, though not all of them. Of tens of thousands of clones listed, approximately 84% are singletons. The time point was: recipient sample about 28 days before transplant, after cytoreduction. The source was peripheral blood mononuclear cells, collected before stem cell transplant. All receptors derive from a man aged 60 to 75 with biphenotypic leukemia. Some clones in this sample may be carry-over from other donors' samples.

The rearrangement joins TRBV10-3 to TRBJ2-2, with D possibly being TRBD2 (6 bases). In germline, CDR1 is ENHRY, CDR2 SYGVKD. Trimming stripped 2 bases from V and 4 bases from J, with 11 bases between. The CDR3 length is 15 residues. DNA for the CDR3: TGTGCCATCAGTGAGAGTGGAGGGTTCACCGGGGAGCTGTTTTTT. It yields the protein CAISESGGFTGELFF.

The rearrangement uses TRBV29-1 and TRBJ1-1, with D possibly TRBD1 on 5 matching bases. This CDR3 is built from 14 residues. Trimming took 7 bases from V and 3 from J, leaving 18 bases between them. The germline V gene has CDR1 SQVTM and CDR2 ANQGSEA. CDR3 region: CSASQRSGDTEAFF. In nucleotides, the CDR3 is TGCAGCGCCAGCCAAAGGTCGGGGGACACTGAAGCTTTCTTT.

This rearrangement joins TRBV29-1 to TRBJ2-7; D unresolved. This CDR3 region has 17 residues. The germline V gene encodes CDR1 SQVTM and CDR2 ANQGSEA. The V and J ends lost 0 bases and 3 bases respectively, with 21 bases between them. The CDR3 nucleotides read TGCAGCGTTGAAGATTGGTCGGCGAAGTCCGCAAACTACGAGCAGTACTTC. Residues: CSVEDWSAKSANYEQYF.

J is TRBJ2-7 and V is TRBV5-1; D might be TRBD1 or TRBD2, each matching 6 bases. The germline V gene has CDR1 SGHRS and CDR2 YFSETQ. This CDR3 has 15 residues. Trimming removed 0 bases at V and 6 bases at J, with 16 bases between. The CDR3 is CASSLGGAEGSEQYF. CDR3 DNA: TGCGCCAGCAGCTTGGGGGGGGCCGAAGGATCCGAGCAGTACTTC.

This clone was counted a few times. The CDR3, as DNA: TGTGCCAGCAGTGGACGGGACAGTAGCTACGAGCAGTACTTC. It translates to CASSGRDSSYEQYF. The chain uses TRBV2 and TRBJ2-7, with TRBD1 matching over 7 bases. V was clipped by 4 bases and J by 3 bases; unmatched bases: 6. This CDR3 has 14 amino acids. Germline-derived CDR1 and CDR2 are SNHLY and FYNNEI.

This rearrangement joins TRBV7-6 to TRBJ2-1; D might be TRBD1 or TRBD2, each matching 5 bases. V was cut by 0 bases and J by 9 bases, with 9 bases left in between. The germline gives CDR1 SGHVS, CDR2 FNYEAQ. This CDR3 has 13 residues. The CDR3 nucleotides read TGTGCCAGCAGCTTAGCCCGGGGCGGTGAGCAGTTCTTC. Translation: CASSLARGGEQFF.

The chain has TRBV9 and TRBJ2-4; TRBD1 is a possible D gene (6 bases). The germline V gene encodes CDR1 SGDLS and CDR2 YYNGEE. The CDR3 loop spans 14 amino acids. V shed 3 bases and J shed 3 bases, with 10 bases lying between them. This chain's CDR3 is CASSGTDNKNIQYF. The CDR3 DNA is TGTGCCAGCAGCGGGACAGATAACAAAAACATTCAGTACTTC. The entire variable domain, with the rest obtained from reference TRBV9 and TRBJ2-4, is as follows: DSGVTQTPKHLITATGQRVTLRCSPRSGDLSVYWYQQSLDQGLQFLIQYYNGEERAKGNILERFSAQQFPDLHSELNLSSLELGDSALYFCASSGTDNKNIQYFGAGTRLSVL.

The V and J genes are TRBV4-1 and TRBJ2-3; no firm D call. The CDR3 loop spans 15 amino acids. Trimming pared 1 base from V and 2 bases from J, leaving 10 bases between. Per germline, CDR1 MGHRA and CDR2 YSYEKL. CDR3 DNA: TGCGCCAGCAGCCAAGGAACATTAGACACAGATACGCAGTATTTT. Its translation: CASSQGTLDTDTQYF.

The chain has TRBV1 and TRBJ2-3. TRBV1 is flagged as a pseudogene. The CDR3 is 13 amino acids. CDR3 residues: CTSSQGGARTQYF. CDR3 sequence (DNA): TGCACCAGCAGCCAAGGGGGGGCTCGTACGCAGTATTTT.

This rearrangement joins TRBV19 to TRBJ2-7, with D possibly TRBD2 on 5 matching bases. V dropped 5 bases and J dropped 1 base, with 9 bases sitting between them. Germline V lookup: CDR1 LNHDA, CDR2 SQIVND (reference sequence). There are 13 residues in the CDR3. The CDR3 DNA reads as TGTGCCAGTAGTCTAGCCGAATCCTACGAGCAGTACTTC. Translating it yields CASSLAESYEQYF. The full variable domain, completed using reference TRBV19 and TRBJ2-7, is DGGITQSPKYLFRKEGQNVTLSCEQNLNHDAMYWYRQDPGQGLRLIYYSQIVNDFQKGDIAEGYSVSREKKESFPLTVTSAQKNPTAFYLCASSLAESYEQYFGPGTRLTVT.